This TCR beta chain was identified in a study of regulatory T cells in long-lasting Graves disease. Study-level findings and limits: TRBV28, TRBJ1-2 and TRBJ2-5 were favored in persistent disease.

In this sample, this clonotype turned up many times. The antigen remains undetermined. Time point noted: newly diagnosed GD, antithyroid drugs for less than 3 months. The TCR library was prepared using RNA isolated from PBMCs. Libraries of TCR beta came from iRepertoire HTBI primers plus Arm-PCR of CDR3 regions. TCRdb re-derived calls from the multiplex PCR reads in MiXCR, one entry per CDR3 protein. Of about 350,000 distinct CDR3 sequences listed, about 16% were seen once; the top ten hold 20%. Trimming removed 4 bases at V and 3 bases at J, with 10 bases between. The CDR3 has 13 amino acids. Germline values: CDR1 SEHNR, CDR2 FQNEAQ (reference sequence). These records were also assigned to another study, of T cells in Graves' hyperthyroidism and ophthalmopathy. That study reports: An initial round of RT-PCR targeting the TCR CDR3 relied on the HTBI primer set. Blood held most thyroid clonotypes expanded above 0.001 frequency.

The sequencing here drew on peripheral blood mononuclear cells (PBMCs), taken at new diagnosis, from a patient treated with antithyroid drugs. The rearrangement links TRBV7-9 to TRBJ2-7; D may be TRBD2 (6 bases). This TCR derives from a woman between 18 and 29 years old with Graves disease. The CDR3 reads CASSSYGGYEQYF. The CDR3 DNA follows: TGTGCCAGCAGCTCATACGGGGGCTACGAGCAGTACTTC.